A selection of T cell receptor beta chains follows, all from one sample in a study of blood T cell repertoires in COVID-19. Here immunoSEQ multiplex PCR was the method, and the copy in TCRdb shows in-frame clones only, minus some. The sample includes over 200,000 clones, approximately 88% of them seen just once. The sequencing input was peripheral blood. The receptors derive from a man between 40 and 49 years old with acute or convalescent COVID-19. Each CDR3 is given with its conserved first and last residue. Fields, in order: J gene, clone size, D gene, V gene, CDR3 protein, CDR3 DNA. A D gene is named only where the DNA matches it firmly. Clone size appears in some rows only: once, few, many, or a class for an expanded clone.

TRBJ1-1,NA,NA,TRBV3-1/TRBV3-2,CASSQAAGPMNTEAFF,TGTGCCAGCAGCCAAGCGGCGGGACCTATGAACACTGAAGCTTTCTTT
TRBJ1-1,NA,NA,TRBV5-4,CASRQGRRTEAFF,TGTGCCAGCAGACAGGGACGCCGCACTGAAGCTTTCTTT
TRBJ1-1,NA,TRBD1,TRBV19,CASLDRDGTEAFF,TGTGCCAGCCTCGACAGGGATGGCACTGAAGCTTTCTTT
TRBJ2-1,NA,TRBD2,TRBV15,CATSKPSGSRYNEQFF,TGTGCCACCAGCAAGCCTAGCGGGAGCCGGTATAATGAGCAGTTCTTC
TRBJ2-2,NA,TRBD2,TRBV3-1/TRBV3-2,CASSIGLAGSNTGELFF,TGTGCCAGCAGTATCGGACTAGCGGGGTCGAACACCGGGGAGCTGTTTTTT
TRBJ1-5,NA,TRBD1,TRBV7-2,CASSPTTGGPQPQHF,TGTGCCAGCAGCCCAACTACAGGGGGCCCTCAGCCCCAGCATTTT
TRBJ2-7,NA,NA,TRBV7-2,CASSQTGSPYEQYF,TGTGCCAGCAGCCAAACAGGGTCTCCCTACGAGCAGTACTTC
TRBJ1-6,NA,NA,TRBV13,CASSSTLGTLSSYNSPLHF,TGTGCCAGCAGCTCCACCCTCGGGACACTTAGCTCCTATAATTCACCCCTCCACTTT
TRBJ1-6,NA,TRBD1,TRBV18,CASSRDRDSYNSPLHF,TGTGCCAGCTCACGCGACCGGGACAGCTATAATTCACCCCTCCACTTT
TRBJ2-1,NA,TRBD2,TRBV4-2,CASSQGSAGGINEQFF,TGTGCCAGCAGCCAAGGATCAGCGGGAGGGATCAATGAGCAGTTCTTC
TRBJ2-2,NA,NA,TRBV7-9,CASSGDLNTGELFF,TGTGCCAGCAGCGGGGACTTGAACACCGGGGAGCTGTTTTTT
TRBJ2-1,NA,TRBD2,TRBV27,CASSSHGTSGRATNEQFF,TGTGCCAGCAGTTCGCATGGGACTAGCGGGAGGGCCACCAATGAGCAGTTCTTC
TRBJ1-1,few,NA,TRBV11-2,CASSLAGQTSEAFF,TGTGCCAGCAGCTTAGCAGGACAGACCTCCGAAGCTTTCTTT
TRBJ2-7,NA,TRBD2,TRBV3-1/TRBV3-2,CASSPRGLAVSYEQYF,TGTGCCAGCAGCCCGCGGGGACTAGCGGTTTCCTACGAGCAGTACTTC
TRBJ1-2,NA,TRBD1,TRBV18,CASSPGDSNYGYTF,TGTGCCAGCTCACCCGGGGACAGTAACTATGGCTACACCTTC
TRBJ1-1,NA,NA,TRBV19,CASSRPGVNTEAFF,TGTGCCAGTAGTCGACCCGGGGTGAACACTGAAGCTTTCTTT
TRBJ2-7,NA,NA,TRBV7-6,CASSLVVESSYEQYF,TGTGCCAGCAGCTTAGTGGTGGAGAGCTCCTACGAGCAGTACTTC
TRBJ1-5,NA,NA,TRBV7-2,CASSLVGRGGQPQHF,TGTGCCAGCAGCTTAGTAGGAAGGGGGGGTCAGCCCCAGCATTTT
TRBJ1-5,NA,TRBD1,TRBV2,CASSEDRGANQPQHF,TGTGCCAGCAGTGAAGACAGGGGAGCCAATCAGCCCCAGCATTTT
TRBJ2-7,NA,TRBD1,TRBV19,CASSITGGYEQYF,TGTGCCAGTAGTATAACAGGGGGCTACGAGCAGTACTTC
TRBJ1-1,NA,TRBD1,TRBV5-1,CASSVTQGSTEAFF,TGCGCCAGCAGCGTTACACAGGGGAGCACTGAAGCTTTCTTT
TRBJ2-3,NA,NA,TRBV28,CASSPGQPFGTDTQYF,TGTGCCAGCAGTCCCGGACAGCCGTTCGGCACAGATACGCAGTATTTT
TRBJ2-5,NA,TRBD2,TRBV7-3,CASSLHYLTSGRYQETQYF,TGTGCCAGCAGCCTTCACTACCTAACTAGCGGGAGGTACCAAGAGACCCAGTACTTC
TRBJ1-2,NA,NA,TRBV2,CASSDLGRRNYGYTF,TGTGCCAGCAGTGACCTGGGGCGGCGGAACTATGGCTACACCTTC
TRBJ2-3,NA,TRBD1,TRBV5-5,CASSLPGGADTQYF,TGTGCCAGCAGCTTACCAGGGGGCGCAGATACGCAGTATTTT
TRBJ1-2,NA,NA,TRBV19,CASSIGQADGYTF,TGTGCCAGTAGTATTGGGCAGGCAGACGGCTACACCTTC
TRBJ1-3,NA,NA,TRBV6-5,CASSESWGTGNTIYF,TGTGCCAGCAGCGAGAGTTGGGGCACTGGAAACACCATATATTTT
TRBJ1-1,NA,NA,TRBV6-2/TRBV6-3,CASRYTVNTEAFF,TGTGCCAGCAGATACACAGTAAACACTGAAGCTTTCTTT
TRBJ2-7,NA,NA,TRBV4-1,CASSHVGTSGYEQYF,TGCGCCAGCAGCCACGTGGGGACTTCCGGATACGAGCAGTACTTC
TRBJ1-4,NA,TRBD1,TRBV5-4,CASSHGGQGGEKLFF,TGTGCCAGCAGTCACGGGGGACAGGGGGGAGAAAAACTGTTTTTT
TRBJ2-7,NA,TRBD1,TRBV7-9,CASSLSGGQGREQYF,TGTGCCAGCAGCTTATCGGGGGGACAGGGGCGCGAGCAGTACTTC
TRBJ2-7,NA,TRBD2,TRBV6-5,CASSYSRRGGYEQYF,TGTGCCAGCAGTTACTCGCGTCGGGGGGGATACGAGCAGTACTTC
TRBJ2-7,once,NA,TRBV6-1,CASSEARDFYEQYF,TGTGCCAGCAGTGAAGCGAGGGATTTCTACGAGCAGTACTTC
TRBJ1-5,once,NA,TRBV3-1/TRBV3-2,CASSQDGTGWGSALSNQPQHF,TGTGCCAGCAGCCAAGATGGCACAGGGTGGGGCTCAGCCCTTAGCAATCAGCCCCAGCATTTT
TRBJ2-1,NA,TRBD2,TRBV2,CASSVAGGGGEQFF,TGTGCCAGCAGTGTGGCGGGAGGAGGGGGTGAGCAGTTCTTC
TRBJ1-4,NA,TRBD1,TRBV11-2,CASSRDRSNEKLFF,TGTGCCAGCAGCCGGGACAGATCTAATGAAAAACTGTTTTTT
TRBJ1-5,NA,TRBD1,TRBV18,CASSPTYRDSSNQPQHF,TGTGCCAGCTCACCAACGTACCGGGACAGTAGCAATCAGCCCCAGCATTTT
TRBJ1-1,NA,NA,TRBV14,CASSPYVTIVAFF,TGTGCCAGCAGCCCCTATGTCACGATAGTAGCTTTCTTT
TRBJ1-6,NA,TRBD1,TRBV30,CAWRSGTGGVNSPLHF,TGTGCCTGGAGATCCGGGACAGGGGGTGTCAATTCACCCCTCCACTTT
TRBJ2-7,NA,TRBD1,TRBV19,CASSDLSTGPYEQYF,TGTGCCAGTAGTGACCTGTCGACAGGGCCCTACGAGCAGTACTTC
TRBJ2-1,NA,NA,TRBV21-1,CASNPKEPSGRRNEQFF,TGTGCCAGCAACCCCAAGGAACCTAGCGGGAGGCGGAATGAGCAGTTCTTC
TRBJ2-3,NA,TRBD1,TRBV6-4,CASSDGGTGATDTQYF,TGTGCCAGCAGTGACGGTGGGACAGGGGCCACAGATACGCAGTATTTT
TRBJ2-4,NA,TRBD2,TRBV5-1,CASSSGLAGVGNIQYF,TGCGCCAGCAGCTCGGGACTAGCGGGAGTTGGAAACATTCAGTACTTC
TRBJ1-4,NA,NA,TRBV30,CAWSPGIQKLFF,TGTGCCTGGAGTCCAGGGATTCAAAAACTGTTTTTT
TRBJ2-7,NA,NA,TRBV19,CASSIVGGVPYEQYF,TGTGCCAGTAGTATAGTGGGGGGAGTCCCCTACGAGCAGTACTTC
TRBJ2-7,NA,TRBD2,TRBV4-1,CASSHPGTSGGEQYF,TGCGCCAGCAGCCACCCGGGCACTAGCGGGGGCGAGCAGTACTTC
TRBJ1-2,NA,NA,TRBV25-1,CASNSEQGADYGYTF,TGTGCCAGCAACTCTGAACAGGGAGCAGACTATGGCTACACCTTC
TRBJ1-3,NA,NA,TRBV19,CASSISGSGNTIYF,TGTGCCAGTAGTATCTCGGGGTCTGGAAACACCATATATTTT
TRBJ2-5,few,TRBD1,TRBV7-9,CASSPDRIRKETQYF,TGTGCCAGCAGCCCGGACAGGATTAGAAAAGAGACCCAGTACTTC
TRBJ2-5,NA,TRBD2,TRBV2,CASSAPGTSGRARKETQYF,TGTGCCAGCAGTGCCCCCGGGACTAGCGGGAGGGCCAGAAAAGAGACCCAGTACTTC
TRBJ1-4,NA,TRBD1,TRBV19,CASSEGQSNEKLFF,TGTGCCAGTAGTGAGGGACAGTCTAATGAAAAACTGTTTTTT
TRBJ2-3,NA,TRBD2,TRBV9,CASSVVSSGRIHTQYF,TGTGCCAGCAGCGTGGTGTCTAGCGGGAGGATCCATACGCAGTATTTT